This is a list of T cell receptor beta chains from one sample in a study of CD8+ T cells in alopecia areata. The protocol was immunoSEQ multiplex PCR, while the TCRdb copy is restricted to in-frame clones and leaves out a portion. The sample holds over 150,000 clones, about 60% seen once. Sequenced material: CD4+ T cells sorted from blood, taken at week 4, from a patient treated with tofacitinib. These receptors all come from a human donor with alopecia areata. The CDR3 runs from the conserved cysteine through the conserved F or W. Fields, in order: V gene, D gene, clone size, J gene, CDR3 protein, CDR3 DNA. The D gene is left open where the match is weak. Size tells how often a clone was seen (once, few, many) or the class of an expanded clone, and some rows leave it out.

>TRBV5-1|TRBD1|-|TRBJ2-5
CASSLARGHLETQYF
TGCGCCAGCAGCTTGGCCAGGGGGCATCTAGAGACCCAGTACTTC
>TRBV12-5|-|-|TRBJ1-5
CATSRGEVSNQPQHF
TGTGCCACCAGCCGAGGAGAGGTGAGCAATCAGCCCCAGCATTTT
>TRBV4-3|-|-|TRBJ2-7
CASSQFQRFVAQYF
TGCGCCAGCAGCCAATTCCAACGGTTCGTGGCGCAGTACTTC
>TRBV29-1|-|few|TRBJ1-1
CSVVRRLNTEAFF
TGCAGCGTTGTAAGGCGGTTGAACACTGAAGCTTTCTTT
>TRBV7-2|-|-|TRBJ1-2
CASSLSPGEDGYTF
TGTGCCAGCAGCTTATCCCCAGGGGAGGATGGCTACACCTTC
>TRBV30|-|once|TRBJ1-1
CAWSRGRVNTEAFF
TGTGCCTGGAGTAGGGGACGCGTGAACACTGAAGCTTTCTTT
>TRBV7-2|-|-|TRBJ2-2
CASSLAARGANTGELFF
TGTGCCAGCAGCTTAGCAGCCCGGGGGGCCAACACCGGGGAGCTGTTTTTT
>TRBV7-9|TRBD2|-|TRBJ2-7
CASSLSTGGADNF
TGTGCCAGCAGCTTATCGACGGGAGGCGCGGACAACTTC
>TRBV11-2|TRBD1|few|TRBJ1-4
CASSYWDRSNEKLFF
TGTGCCAGCAGTTACTGGGACAGATCTAATGAAAAACTGTTTTTT
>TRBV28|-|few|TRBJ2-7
CASSSQPGSFLLYEQYF
TGTGCCAGCAGTTCCCAACCCGGGTCCTTCCTCCTCTACGAGCAGTACTTC
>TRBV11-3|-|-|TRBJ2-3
CASSLASTDTQYF
TGTGCCAGCAGCTTAGCATCCACAGATACGCAGTATTTT
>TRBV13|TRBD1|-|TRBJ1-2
CASSVTTGVGYTF
TGTGCCAGCAGCGTCACGACAGGGGTCGGCTACACCTTC
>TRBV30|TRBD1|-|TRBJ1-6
CAWSPLTGANSPLHF
TGTGCCTGGAGTCCCCTCACAGGGGCGAATTCACCCCTCCACTTT
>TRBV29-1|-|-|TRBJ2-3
CSVPRVADTQYF
TGCAGCGTTCCCCGGGTGGCAGATACGCAGTATTTT
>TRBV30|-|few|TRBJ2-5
CASVHGQPETQYF
TGTGCCTCCGTGCACGGACAGCCAGAGACCCAGTACTTC
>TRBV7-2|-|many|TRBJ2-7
CASSLSGTRSGQYF
TGTGCCAGCAGCTTATCCGGGACACGATCGGGGCAGTACTTC
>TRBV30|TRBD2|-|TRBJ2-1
CASRTSYNEQFF
TGTGCCTCACGGACTAGCTACAATGAGCAGTTCTTC
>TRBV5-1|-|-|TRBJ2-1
CASSLNRPPGEQFF
TGCGCCAGCAGCTTGAACAGACCTCCGGGGGAGCAGTTCTTC
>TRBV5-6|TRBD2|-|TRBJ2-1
CASSPRLAGRDNEQFF
TGTGCCAGCAGCCCACGACTAGCGGGGCGGGACAATGAGCAGTTCTTC
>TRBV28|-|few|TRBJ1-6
CASSLLQGNSPLHF
TGTGCCAGCAGTTTATTGCAGGGGAACTCACCCCTCCACTTT
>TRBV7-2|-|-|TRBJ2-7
CASSSLPGQSYEQYF
TGTGCCAGCAGTTCCCTTCCGGGGCAGTCCTACGAGCAGTACTTC
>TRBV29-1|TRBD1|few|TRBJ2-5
CSVEGQGWKTQYF
TGCAGCGTTGAAGGACAGGGGTGGAAGACCCAGTACTTC
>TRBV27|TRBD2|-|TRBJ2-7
CASSPGTTPAYEQYF
TGTGCCAGCAGTCCAGGGACTACTCCAGCCTACGAGCAGTACTTC
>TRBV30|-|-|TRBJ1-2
CAWSPDLGHVYGYTF
TGTGCCTGGAGTCCGGACCTGGGACACGTCTATGGCTACACCTTC
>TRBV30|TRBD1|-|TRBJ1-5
CAWRGTDFEPQHF
TGTGCCTGGAGGGGGACAGACTTTGAGCCCCAGCATTTT
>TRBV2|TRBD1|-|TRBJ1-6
CASSAGTGNSPLHF
TGTGCCAGCAGTGCCGGGACAGGGAATTCACCCCTCCACTTT
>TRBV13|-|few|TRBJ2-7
CASGNDFYEQYF
TGTGCCAGCGGCAACGATTTCTACGAGCAGTACTTC
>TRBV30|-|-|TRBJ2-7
CAWSARDEQYF
TGTGCCTGGAGTGCGAGGGACGAGCAGTACTTC
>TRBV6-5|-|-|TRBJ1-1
CASSYSNRDTEAFF
TGTGCCAGCAGTTACTCGAACAGGGACACTGAAGCTTTCTTT
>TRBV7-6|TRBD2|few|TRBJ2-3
CASSLAAAGGADTQYF
TGTGCCAGCAGCTTAGCGGCCGCCGGGGGGGCAGATACGCAGTATTTT
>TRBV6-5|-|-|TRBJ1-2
CASKANWGLYGYTF
TGTGCCAGCAAAGCTAACTGGGGTCTCTATGGCTACACCTTC
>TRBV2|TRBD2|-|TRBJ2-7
CASCYGLGGNYEQYF
TGTGCCAGCTGCTACGGTCTGGGAGGGAACTACGAGCAGTACTTC
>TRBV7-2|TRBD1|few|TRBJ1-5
CASSPGTGVQPQHF
TGTGCCAGCAGCCCCGGGACAGGGGTTCAGCCCCAGCATTTT
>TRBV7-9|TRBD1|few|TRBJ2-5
CASSFRDMGQGETQYF
TGTGCCAGCAGCTTCCGTGACATGGGACAGGGAGAGACCCAGTACTTC
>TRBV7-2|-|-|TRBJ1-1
CASSLRGNTEAFF
TGTGCCAGCAGCTTAAGGGGTAACACTGAAGCTTTCTTT
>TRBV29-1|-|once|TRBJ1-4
CSVVNEKLFF
TGCAGCGTTGTTAACGAAAAACTGTTTTTT
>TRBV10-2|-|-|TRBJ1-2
CASQRVGGYTF
TGCGCCAGCCAACGGGTGGGGGGCTACACCTTC
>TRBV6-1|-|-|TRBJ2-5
CASIVPGQETQYF
TGTGCCAGCATTGTACCAGGGCAAGAGACCCAGTACTTC
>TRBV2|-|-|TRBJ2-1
CASSGEVGDEQFF
TGTGCCAGCAGTGGTGAGGTAGGGGATGAGCAGTTCTTC
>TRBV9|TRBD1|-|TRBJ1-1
CASSVAGTGPTEAFF
TGTGCCAGCAGCGTAGCGGGGACAGGGCCCACTGAAGCTTTCTTT
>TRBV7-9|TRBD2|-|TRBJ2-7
CASSSPLAGGPEQYF
TGTGCCAGCAGCTCCCCTCTAGCGGGGGGCCCCGAGCAGTACTTC
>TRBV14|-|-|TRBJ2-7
CASSQEPMGEQYF
TGTGCCAGCAGCCAAGAGCCCATGGGCGAGCAGTACTTC
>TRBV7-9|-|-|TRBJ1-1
CASSIQSDTEAFF
TGTGCCAGCAGCATTCAATCTGACACTGAAGCTTTCTTT
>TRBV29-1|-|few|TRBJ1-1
CSVATEAFF
TGCAGCGTTGCAACTGAAGCTTTCTTT
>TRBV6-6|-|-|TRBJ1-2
CATNSNYGYTF
TGTGCCACCAATTCGAACTATGGCTACACCTTC
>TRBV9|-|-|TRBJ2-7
CASSVVGAAEQYF
TGTGCCAGCAGCGTAGTGGGGGCTGCCGAGCAGTACTTC
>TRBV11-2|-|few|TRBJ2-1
CASSLHRERGEQFF
TGTGCCAGCAGCTTACACCGGGAGCGAGGAGAGCAGTTCTTC
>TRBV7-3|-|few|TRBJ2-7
CASSFSPGLSYEQYF
TGTGCCAGCAGCTTCTCCCCGGGACTCTCCTACGAGCAGTACTTC
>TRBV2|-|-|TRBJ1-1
CASSRDSYTEAFF
TGTGCCAGCAGCCGAGACAGCTACACTGAAGCTTTCTTT
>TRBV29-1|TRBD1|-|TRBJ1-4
CSAGGRGGEKLFF
TGCAGCGCCGGAGGCAGGGGGGGCGAAAAACTGTTTTTT
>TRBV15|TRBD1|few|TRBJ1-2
CATSSTGLGGTEF
TGTGCCACCAGTTCGACAGGGTTAGGTGGTACCGAATTC
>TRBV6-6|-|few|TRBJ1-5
CASSYMGQANQPQHF
TGTGCCAGCAGTTACATGGGCCAGGCTAATCAGCCCCAGCATTTT
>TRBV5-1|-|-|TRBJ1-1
CASSFSPGLGTEAFF
TGCGCCAGCAGCTTCTCTCCGGGTCTGGGCACTGAAGCTTTCTTT
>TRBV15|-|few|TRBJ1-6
CATSRVGGNNSPLHF
TGTGCCACCAGCAGAGTTGGGGGTAATAATTCACCCCTCCACTTT